This T cell receptor (beta chain) was identified during a study of beta chain features in type 1 diabetes. Overall study results and limits: For Type 1 diabetes patients, all four CD4+ subsets carried TCRB CDR3s that were moderately but significantly shorter. Unsettled here was the matter of whether HLA type influences TCRB rearrangement.

As regards this clone: Its antigen is unidentified.

CDR3 length: 11 amino acids. Germline loops: CDR1 MGHDK, CDR2 SYGVNS. V was pared by 11 bases and J by 5 bases, with 12 bases between. The entirety of the isolated RNA underwent reverse transcription, so expressed TCRB transcripts were sequenced. Produced via immunoSEQ multiplex PCR; TCRdb's table is partial and in-frame only. The top ten hold 4% to 4.5% of the sample, which has around 20,000 clones, 55% to 75% seen once. The specimen sequenced was Tregs from blood. This sequence was found in a man between 18 and 35 years old with type 1 diabetes. The chain recombines TRBV25-1 with TRBJ1-1; weak D call: TRBD1 (6 bases). The CDR3 region is CASGGGTEAFF. The CDR3 DNA is TGTGCCTCTGGGGGCGGTACTGAAGCTTTCTTT.